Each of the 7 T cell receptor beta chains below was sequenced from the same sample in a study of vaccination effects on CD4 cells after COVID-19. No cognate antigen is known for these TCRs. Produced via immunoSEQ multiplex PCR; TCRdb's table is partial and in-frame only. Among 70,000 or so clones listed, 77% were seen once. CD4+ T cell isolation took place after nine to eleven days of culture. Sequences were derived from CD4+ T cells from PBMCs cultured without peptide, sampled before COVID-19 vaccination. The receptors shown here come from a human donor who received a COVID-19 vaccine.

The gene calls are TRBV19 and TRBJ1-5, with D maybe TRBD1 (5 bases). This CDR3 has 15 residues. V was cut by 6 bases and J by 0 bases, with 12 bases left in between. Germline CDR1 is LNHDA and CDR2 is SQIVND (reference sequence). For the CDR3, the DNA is TGTGCCAGTAGCATCGGGGCCTATAGCAATCAGCCCCAGCATTTT. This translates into CASSIGAYSNQPQHF.

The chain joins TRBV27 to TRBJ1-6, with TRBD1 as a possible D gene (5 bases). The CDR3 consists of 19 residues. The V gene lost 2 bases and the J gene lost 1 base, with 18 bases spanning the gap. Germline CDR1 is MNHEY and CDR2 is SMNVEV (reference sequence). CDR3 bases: TGTGCCAGCAGTTTACATGCCCGGGGCGCGGAGTCCTATAATTCACCCCTCCACTTT. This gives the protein CASSLHARGAESYNSPLHF.

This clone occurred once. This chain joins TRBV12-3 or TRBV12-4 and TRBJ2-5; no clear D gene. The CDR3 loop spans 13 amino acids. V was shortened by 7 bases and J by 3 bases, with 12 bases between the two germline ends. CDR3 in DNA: TGTGCCAGCATGAGTGGTTACGAAGAGACCCAGTACTTC. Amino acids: CASMSGYEETQYF.

CDR3: CASSKGLALDTQYF. The CDR3 nucleotides read TGTGCCAGCAGCAAGGGACTAGCGTTGGATACGCAGTATTTT. V and J are TRBV7-3 and TRBJ2-3; TRBD2 aligns across 10 bases. The V segment lost 5 bases and the J segment 6 bases; nucleotides outside the gene matches: 5. This CDR3 comprises 14 residues. CDR1 is SGHTA, CDR2 FQGTGA, per germline.

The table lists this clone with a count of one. The CDR3 reads CASSPRGAGGSETQYF. Written as DNA, the CDR3 is TGTGCCAGCAGCCCCCGGGGAGCGGGGGGGAGTGAGACCCAGTACTTC. The V call is TRBV11-2, the J call TRBJ2-5; 10 bases map to TRBD2. The junction had 11 bases not matched to a gene; V was cut back by 5 bases and J by 5 bases. CDR3 length equals 16 residues. Germline values: CDR1 SGHAT, CDR2 FQNNGV. Full variable domain (missing parts from reference TRBV11-2 and TRBJ2-5): EAGVAQSPRYKIIEKRQSVAFWCNPISGHATLYWYQQILGQGPKLLIQFQNNGVVDDSQLPKDRFSAERLKGVDSTLKIQPAKLEDSAVYLCASSPRGAGGSETQYFGPGTRLLVL.

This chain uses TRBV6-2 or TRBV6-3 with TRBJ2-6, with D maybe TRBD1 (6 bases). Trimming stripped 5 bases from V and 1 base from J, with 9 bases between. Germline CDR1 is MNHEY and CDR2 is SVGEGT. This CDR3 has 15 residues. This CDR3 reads CASSSTGSGANVLTF. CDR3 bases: TGTGCCAGCAGTAGCACAGGGTCTGGGGCCAACGTCCTGACTTTC.

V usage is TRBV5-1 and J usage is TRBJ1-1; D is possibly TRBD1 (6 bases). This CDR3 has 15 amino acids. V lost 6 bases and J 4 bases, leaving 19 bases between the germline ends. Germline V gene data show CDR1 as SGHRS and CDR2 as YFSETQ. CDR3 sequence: CASTAELGGGTEAFF. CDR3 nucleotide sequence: TGCGCCAGCACGGCTGAATTGGGGGGCGGCACTGAAGCTTTCTTT.